A single sample is the source of the 12 T cell receptor beta chains below, sequenced in a study of beta chain features in type 1 diabetes. The antigens these receptors bind are not known. cDNA synthesis used the whole RNA isolate, giving expressed TCRB sequences. Some clones are missing from TCRdb's copy, which holds only in-frame ones; the method was immunoSEQ multiplex PCR. The sample contains some 190,000 clones, roughly 8% of which appear only once. Study findings and constraints: Patients with Type 1 diabetes showed moderately but significantly shorter TCRB CDR3s in all four CD4+ subsets.

The sequenced material came from central memory CD4+ T cells from blood. Receptors were obtained from a woman aged 35 to 49 with type 1 diabetes.

The chain recombines TRBV15 with TRBJ2-6; D is uncertain. The V gene's germline CDR1 is LNHNV and CDR2 YYDKDF (reference sequence). The CDR3 is made up of 15 amino acids. V was cut by 4 bases and J by 1 base, with 8 bases left in between. The CDR3 is CATSIGRSGANVLTF. CDR3 nucleotides: TGTGCCACCAGCATTGGGCGTTCTGGGGCCAACGTCCTGACTTTC.

This clone was seen a handful of times. This chain uses TRBV5-1 with TRBJ1-2, with D possibly TRBD1 on 6 matching bases. Trimming stripped 0 bases from V and 8 bases from J, with 11 bases between. Germline loops: CDR1 SGHRS, CDR2 YFSETQ. There are 13 residues in the CDR3. The CDR3 bases are TGCGCCAGCAGCTTGGGACAGGTGTTAGGCTACACCTTC. Its protein product is CASSLGQVLGYTF.

This clone has only a few counts. The gene calls are TRBV19 and TRBJ2-1; D is perhaps TRBD2 (6 bases). The CDR3 length is 14 residues. Germline V lookup: CDR1 LNHDA, CDR2 SQIVND (reference sequence). Trimming pared 1 base from V and 9 bases from J, leaving 13 bases between. The CDR3 here is CASSIAGDRSEQFF. The CDR3 DNA follows: TGTGCCAGTAGTATAGCGGGGGATCGCAGTGAGCAGTTCTTC.

This clone was observed a few times. The chain carries TRBV27 and TRBJ2-1; TRBD2 aligns across 11 bases. The germline CDR1 and CDR2 sequences are MNHEY and SMNVEV (reference sequence). This CDR3 has 14 amino acids. The junction had 5 bases not matched to a gene; V was cut back by 10 bases and J by 3 bases. As DNA, the CDR3 is TGTGCCATCCGAGGACTAGCGGGCTACAATGAGCAGTTCTTC. Translation gives CAIRGLAGYNEQFF.

The CDR3 nucleotides are TGTGCCAGCAGTTTGGGGGGCGGGAGTCGCTACAATGAGCAGTTCTTC. This sequence encodes CASSLGGGSRYNEQFF. The V gene is TRBV28, the J gene TRBJ2-1; possibly TRBD2 for D (7 bases). This CDR3 contains 16 residues. V lost 3 bases and J lost 3, with 15 bases in between. Germline loops: CDR1 MDHEN, CDR2 SYDVKM.

This clone has more than one count but fewer than ten. The chain recombines TRBV2 with TRBJ2-4; D perhaps matches TRBD2 (5 bases). The ends were cut back, 6 bases at V and 15 bases at J, with 18 bases in the middle. Germline CDR1 SNHLY, CDR2 FYNNEI. The CDR3 covers 12 residues. The CDR3: CASSVQVAEGYF. CDR3 in DNA: TGTGCCAGCAGCGTTCAGGTGGCCGAGGGGTACTTC.

V usage is TRBV4-1 and J usage is TRBJ2-3, with a weak D call TRBD2 (7 bases). The CDR3 runs 17 residues. CDR1 is MGHRA, CDR2 YSYEKL, per germline. Between the trimmed V and J ends, which lost 0 bases and 2 bases, there was a span of 15 bases. CDR3 loop: CASSQEGGASPTDTQYF. The CDR3 DNA reads as TGCGCCAGCAGCCAAGAAGGGGGGGCGTCCCCCACAGATACGCAGTATTTT.

The chain is built from TRBV6-7 and TRBJ1-1, with 7 bases that match TRBD1. TRBV6-7 is an open reading frame, and its role is uncertain. V lost 0 bases, J lost 1 base, and 8 bases stayed unmatched. CDR3 length: 17 residues. DNA for the CDR3: TGTGCCAGCAGTTACTCAGCCGACAGGGAGAAGAACACTGAAGCTTTCTTT. This translates into CASSYSADREKNTEAFF.

There are a few counts of this clone. The identical CDR3 is also encoded by other nucleotide sequences in the sample. The CDR3 is CASSERSYGYTF. In DNA form, the CDR3 reads TGTGCCAGCAGTGAACGGAGCTATGGCTACACCTTC. The rearrangement joins TRBV2 to TRBJ1-2; no clear D gene. Trimming removed 2 bases from V and 4 bases from J, with 5 bases in between. The germline gives CDR1 SNHLY, CDR2 FYNNEI. This CDR3 spans 12 amino acids.

The chain employs TRBV7-2 and TRBJ2-1; 11 bases agree with TRBD1. The CDR3 covers 17 residues. Per the germline V gene, CDR1 is SGHTA and CDR2 is FQGNSA. The trim removed 6 bases at V and 7 bases at J, leaving 14 bases unmatched. The CDR3 loop is CASRPLRGQGARNEQFF. In DNA, the CDR3 is TGTGCCAGCAGACCCCTGAGAGGACAGGGGGCCCGGAATGAGCAGTTCTTC. Based on the CDR3 plus reference TRBV7-2 and TRBJ2-1, the full variable domain is GAGVSQSPSNKVTEKGKDVELRCDPISGHTALYWYRQSLGQGLEFLIYFQGNSAPDKSGLPSDRFSAERTGGSVSTLTIQRTQQEDSAVYLCASRPLRGQGARNEQFFGPGTRLTVL.

On this clone: The sample contains more than one DNA sequence encoding this CDR3. The CDR3 reads CASSLGSGDTEAFF. In DNA form, the CDR3 reads TGCGCCAGCAGCTTGGGATCCGGGGACACTGAAGCTTTCTTT. The genes are TRBV5-1 and TRBJ1-1; D remains unclear. Per the germline V gene, CDR1 is SGHRS and CDR2 is YFSETQ. The CDR3 length is 14 residues. The V gene lost 0 bases and the J gene lost 3 bases, with 9 bases spanning the gap.

This clone showed up just a few times. The chain links TRBV14 to TRBJ2-7; D is unresolved. CDR1 is SGHDN, CDR2 FVKESK, per germline. Between the trimmed V and J ends, which lost 3 bases and 4 bases, there was a span of 10 bases. This CDR3 is 13 amino acids long. CDR3 in amino acids: CASSQGLNYEQYF. The CDR3 bases are TGTGCCAGCAGCCAGGGCTTAAATTACGAGCAGTACTTC. Variable domain in full (rest from reference TRBV14 and TRBJ2-7): EAGVTQFPSHSVIEKGQTVTLRCDPISGHDNLYWYRRVMGKEIKFLLHFVKESKQDESGMPNNRFLAERTGGTYSTLKVQPAELEDSGVYFCASSQGLNYEQYFGPGTRLTVT.